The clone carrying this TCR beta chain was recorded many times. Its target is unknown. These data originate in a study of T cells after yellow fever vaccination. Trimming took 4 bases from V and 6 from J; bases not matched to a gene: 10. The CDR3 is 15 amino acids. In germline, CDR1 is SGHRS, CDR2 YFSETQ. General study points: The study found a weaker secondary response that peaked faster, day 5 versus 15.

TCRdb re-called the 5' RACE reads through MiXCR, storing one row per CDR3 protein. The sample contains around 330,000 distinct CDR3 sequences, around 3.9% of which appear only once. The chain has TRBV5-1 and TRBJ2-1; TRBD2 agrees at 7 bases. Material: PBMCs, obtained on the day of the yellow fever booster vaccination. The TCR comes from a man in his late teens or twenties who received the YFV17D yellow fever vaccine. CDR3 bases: TGCGCCAGCAGCCCGCGGCTAGCGGTCTTCAATGAGCAGTTCTTC. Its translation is CASSPRLAVFNEQFF.